Listed below are T cell receptor beta chains from one sample, sequenced in a study of CD8+CD57+ T cells in acquired aplastic anemia. MiXCR, run by TCRdb on the reads, gives a single entry per CDR3 protein. The data hold 150,000 to 200,000 distinct CDR3 sequences, with less than 60% observed a single time. Sequences were obtained from sorted CD4+, CD8+, or CD8+CD57+ T cells (not recorded which) from PBMCs. The receptors stem from a human donor with aplastic anemia. The CDR3 runs from the conserved cysteine through the conserved F or W. The D gene is left open where the match is weak. The size entry is marked missing in some rows and otherwise reads once, few, many or a size class.

D,V,size,J,CDR3,DNA
.,TRBV4-3,many,TRBJ1-2,CASSREGLYGYTF,TGCGCCAGCAGCCGAGAGGGCCTCTATGGCTACACCTTC
TRBD2,TRBV20-1,many,TRBJ2-1,CSAGKGAGGLDEQFF,TGCAGTGCTGGAAAAGGAGCGGGAGGATTGGATGAGCAGTTCTTC
.,TRBV10-3,.,TRBJ1-1,CAINVVAGDTEAFF,TGTGCCATCAACGTCGTGGCGGGGGACACTGAAGCTTTCTTT
.,TRBV29-1,.,TRBJ1-2,CSVEAVLLNYGYTF,TGCAGCGTTGAGGCGGTCCTACTAAACTATGGCTACACCTTC
.,TRBV19,.,TRBJ1-4,CASSASVNEKLFF,TGTGCCAGTAGTGCGTCAGTTAATGAAAAACTGTTTTTT
.,TRBV19,many,TRBJ2-7,CASSKQGAYEQYF,TGTGCCAGTAGTAAACAGGGCGCCTACGAGCAGTACTTC
TRBD2,TRBV12-3/TRBV12-4,many,TRBJ2-3,CASTLASGRAVNTQYF,TGTGCCAGCACCCTCGCCAGCGGGAGGGCCGTGAATACGCAGTATTTT
.,TRBV19,.,TRBJ2-2,CASSIGQYTGELFF,TGTGCCAGTAGTATAGGACAGTACACCGGGGAGCTGTTTTTT
TRBD1,TRBV20-1,.,TRBJ1-1,CSALNNRQGWDTEAFF,TGCAGTGCCCTAAACAACCGACAGGGATGGGATACTGAAGCTTTCTTT
TRBD1,TRBV30,few,TRBJ2-1,CAWSGTGSYNEQFF,TGTGCCTGGTCAGGGACAGGGAGCTACAATGAGCAGTTCTTC
.,TRBV12-3/TRBV12-4,.,TRBJ2-2,CASSAGRTGELFF,TGTGCCAGCAGTGCGGGTCGCACCGGGGAGCTGTTTTTT
.,TRBV25-1,many,TRBJ2-3,CASSEAGRGADTQYF,TGTGCCAGCAGTGAGGCCGGGCGAGGCGCAGATACGCAGTATTTT
TRBD2,TRBV9,many,TRBJ2-1,CASSVANLAGASYNEQFF,TGTGCCAGCAGCGTAGCCAATCTAGCGGGCGCCTCCTACAATGAGCAGTTCTTC
TRBD1,TRBV20-1,.,TRBJ2-7,CSARDYQGQGFFEQYF,TGCAGTGCTAGAGATTATCAGGGACAGGGGTTCTTCGAGCAGTACTTC
.,TRBV7-2,once,TRBJ1-2,CASSLGGDYYGYTF,TGTGCCAGCAGCTTGGGGGGCGACTACTATGGCTACACCTTC
TRBD2,TRBV24-1,few,TRBJ2-1,CATSEASGGGNEQFF,TGTGCCACCAGTGAAGCTAGCGGGGGTGGAAATGAGCAGTTCTTC
.,TRBV2,.,TRBJ2-7,CASSFEARTYEQYF,TGTGCCAGCAGTTTCGAGGCCAGGACCTACGAGCAGTACTTC
.,TRBV5-1,many,TRBJ2-7,CASSLALTQGRPSREQYF,TGCGCCAGCAGCTTGGCCCTTACGCAGGGGAGGCCCTCCCGGGAGCAGTACTTC
.,TRBV24-1,many,TRBJ2-7,CATSEAGGNYEQYF,TGTGCCACCAGTGAAGCAGGGGGGAACTACGAGCAGTACTTC
.,TRBV5-1,many,TRBJ1-2,CASSFSSPYGYTF,TGCGCCAGCAGCTTTTCCTCCCCCTATGGCTACACCTTC
.,TRBV10-3,.,TRBJ1-1,CAISEEWGTEAFF,TGTGCCATCAGTGAGGAATGGGGAACTGAAGCTTTCTTT
.,TRBV7-3,many,TRBJ2-2,CASAKGQTNTGELFF,TGTGCCAGCGCAAAGGGGCAGACGAACACCGGGGAGCTGTTTTTT
TRBD1,TRBV25-1,many,TRBJ2-5,CASSEHRGQETQYF,TGTGCCAGCAGTGAACACAGGGGGCAGGAGACCCAGTACTTC
.,TRBV30,.,TRBJ2-3,CAWSVTYGTRHPSTDTQYF,TGTGCCTGGAGTGTGACTTATGGGACCCGACACCCTAGCACAGATACGCAGTATTTT
TRBD1,TRBV5-5,.,TRBJ2-7,CASSFPGQGVYEQYF,TGTGCCAGCAGCTTCCCGGGACAGGGGGTATACGAGCAGTACTTC
.,TRBV20-1,.,TRBJ2-7,CSAEKRTRTYEQYF,TGCAGTGCTGAGAAACGGACTCGAACCTACGAGCAGTACTTC
TRBD1,TRBV20-1,many,TRBJ2-7,CSARAGQGSYEQYF,TGCAGTGCTAGGGCGGGACAGGGCTCCTACGAGCAGTACTTC
.,TRBV5-1,many,TRBJ1-4,CASSRVPNEKLFF,TGCGCCAGCAGCCGTGTCCCTAATGAAAAACTGTTTTTT